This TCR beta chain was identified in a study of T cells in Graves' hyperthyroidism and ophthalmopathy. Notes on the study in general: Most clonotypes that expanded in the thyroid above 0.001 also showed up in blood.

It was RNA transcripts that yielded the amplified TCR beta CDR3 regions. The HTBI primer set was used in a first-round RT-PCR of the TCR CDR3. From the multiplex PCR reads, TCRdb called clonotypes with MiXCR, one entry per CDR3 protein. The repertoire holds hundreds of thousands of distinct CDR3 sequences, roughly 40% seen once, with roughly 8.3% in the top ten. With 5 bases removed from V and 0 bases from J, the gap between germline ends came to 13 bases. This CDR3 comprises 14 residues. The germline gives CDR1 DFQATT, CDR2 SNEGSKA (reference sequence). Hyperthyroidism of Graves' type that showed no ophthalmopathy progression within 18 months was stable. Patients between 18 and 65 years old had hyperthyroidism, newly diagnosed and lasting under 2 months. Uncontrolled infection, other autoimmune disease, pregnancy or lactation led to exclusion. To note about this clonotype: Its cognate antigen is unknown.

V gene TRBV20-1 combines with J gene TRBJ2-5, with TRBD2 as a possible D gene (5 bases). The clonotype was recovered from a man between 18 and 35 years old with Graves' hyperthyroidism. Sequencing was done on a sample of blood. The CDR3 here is CSAPAPGNQETQYF. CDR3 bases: TGCAGTGCTCCCGCACCGGGGAACCAAGAGACCCAGTACTTC.